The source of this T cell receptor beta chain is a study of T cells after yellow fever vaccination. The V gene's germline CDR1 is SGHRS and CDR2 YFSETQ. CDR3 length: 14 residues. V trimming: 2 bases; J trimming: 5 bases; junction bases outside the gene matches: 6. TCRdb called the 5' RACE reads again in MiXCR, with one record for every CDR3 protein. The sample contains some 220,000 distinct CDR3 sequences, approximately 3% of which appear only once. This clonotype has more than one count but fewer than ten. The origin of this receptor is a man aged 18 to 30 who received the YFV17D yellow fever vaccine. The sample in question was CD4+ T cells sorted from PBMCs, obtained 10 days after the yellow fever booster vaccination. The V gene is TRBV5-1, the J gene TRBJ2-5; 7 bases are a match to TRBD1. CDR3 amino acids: CASSFGRGYETQYF. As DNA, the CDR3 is TGCGCCAGCAGCTTTGGCAGGGGGTATGAGACCCAGTACTTC.